One and the same sample provided the 10 T cell receptor beta chains below, sequenced in a study of vaccination effects on CD4 cells after COVID-19. CD4+ T cells were isolated after around 10 days of culture. Convalescent patients had PCR-confirmed SARS-CoV-2 infection between March and December 2020. Two doses of either BNT162b2 or mRNA-1273 were given to each participant. Generated by immunoSEQ multiplex PCR, the TCRdb table keeps only in-frame clones and is missing some. The profile covers tens of thousands of clones, with 76% appearing a single time and 3.5% to 4.5% taken by the ten largest. These TCRs are of unknown antigen specificity. Sequencing used CD4+ T cells from PBMCs cultured without peptide, obtained after COVID-19 vaccination. The receptors here all came from a human donor who had a prior SARS-CoV-2 infection.

As regards this clone: This sample also contains other DNA sequences that code for the same CDR3. V is TRBV5-1 and J is TRBJ1-4, with 7 bases fitting TRBD1. J lost 2 bases, V lost 4 bases, and 5 bases had no gene match. Germline CDR1 reads SGHRS; CDR2 reads YFSETQ. The CDR3 sequence is 15 residues long. CDR3 nucleotides: TGCGCCAGCAGCCCAGAGGGGGCGACTAATGAAAAACTGTTTTTT. Protein product: CASSPEGATNEKLFF.

The J gene is TRBJ1-2, the V gene TRBV9, with D tentatively TRBD1 (6 bases). The germline V gene has CDR1 SGDLS and CDR2 YYNGEE. V lost 0 bases, J lost 8 bases, and 11 bases lay in between. The CDR3 is 13 residues long. The CDR3, as DNA: TGTGCCAGCAGCGTAGAACAGGGTAGCGGCTACACCTTC. This sequence encodes CASSVEQGSGYTF.

The gene calls are TRBV2 and TRBJ1-5; D ambiguous. This CDR3 spans 14 amino acids. The V gene's germline CDR1 is SNHLY and CDR2 FYNNEI. V lost 5 bases to trimming and J lost 0 bases, with 8 bases between them. For the CDR3, the DNA is TGTGCCAGCAGTAGCGACACTAGCAATCAGCCCCAGCATTTT. Protein product: CASSSDTSNQPQHF. The variable domain in full, with the rest retrieved from reference TRBV2 and TRBJ1-5, is EPEVTQTPSHQVTQMGQEVILRCVPISNHLYFYWYRQILGQKVEFLVSFYNNEISEKSEIFDDQFSVERPDGSNFTLKIRSTKLEDSAMYFCASSSDTSNQPQHFGDGTRLSIL.

This chain uses TRBV5-8 with TRBJ1-3; maybe TRBD1 (6 bases). The germline CDR1 and CDR2 sequences are SGHTS and YDEGEE. The V gene lost 0 bases and the J gene lost 3 bases, with 13 bases spanning the gap. CDR3 length: 16 amino acids. This CDR3 is CASSLAPGGLGNTIYF. The DNA of the CDR3 is TGTGCCAGCAGCTTGGCACCCGGGGGCCTTGGAAACACCATATATTTT.

The chain employs TRBV7-2 and TRBJ2-3, with D perhaps matching TRBD1 or TRBD2 (5 bases each). The CDR3 sequence is 13 residues long. Trimming left V 5 bases short and J 6 bases short, with 12 bases between. CDR1 is SGHTA and CDR2 is FQGNSA in the germline V gene. The CDR3 loop is CASSRDPGDTQYF. CDR3 coding DNA: TGTGCCAGCAGCCGGGACCCCGGCGATACGCAGTATTTT.

This clone was detected only once. V usage is TRBV6-5 and J usage is TRBJ2-4; weak D call: TRBD2 (6 bases). Germline assignment: CDR1 MNHEY and CDR2 SVGAGI. This CDR3 region has 14 residues. Trimming took 10 bases from V and 2 from J, leaving 15 bases between them. The CDR3 is CATGDGSSKNIQYF. As DNA, the CDR3 is TGTGCCACGGGAGACGGGAGTTCCAAAAACATTCAGTACTTC.

This chain links TRBV7-2 with TRBJ2-1; the D is unclear. V shed 3 bases and J shed 5 bases, with 8 bases lying between them. Germline-derived CDR1 and CDR2 are SGHTA and FQGNSA. The CDR3 length is 13 residues. The CDR3 DNA sequence: TGTGCCAGCAGCTTCTGGGCACACAATGAGCAGTTCTTC. Encoded protein: CASSFWAHNEQFF.

The chain is built from TRBV30 and TRBJ1-6, with a tentative D call TRBD1 (6 bases). Trimming took 4 bases from V and 10 from J, leaving 20 bases between them. Germline CDR1 GTSNPN, CDR2 SVGIG (reference sequence). This CDR3 is 15 amino acids long. The CDR3 is CAWKGVGSLFSPLHF. DNA of the CDR3: TGTGCCTGGAAGGGGGTCGGAAGCTTATTCTCACCCCTCCACTTT.

Only a few counts were recorded for this clone. The chain couples TRBV3-1 (or the pseudogene TRBV3-2) to TRBJ2-7, with 8 nucleotides matching TRBD1. The CDR3 has 13 residues. Germline assignment: CDR1 LGHDT and CDR2 YNNKEL (reference sequence). V was pared by 2 bases and J by 3 bases, with 0 bases of the junction left unmatched. The CDR3 DNA follows: TGTGCCAGCAGCCAAACAGGGGGCTACGAGCAGTACTTC. Amino acids: CASSQTGGYEQYF.

This chain uses TRBV19 with TRBJ2-7; D is perhaps TRBD2 (7 bases). Trimming left V 5 bases short and J 2 bases short, with 19 bases between. The germline gives CDR1 LNHDA, CDR2 SQIVND (reference sequence). The CDR3 length is 16 residues. CDR3 in DNA: TGTGCCAGTAGTGAGAGGGGGGGGGTTCGGACCTACGAGCAGTACTTC. It translates to CASSERGGVRTYEQYF.